Listed below are T cell receptor beta chains from one sample, sequenced in a study of shared clonotypes between healthy human individuals. Assay used: immunoSEQ multiplex PCR; TCRdb lists only in-frame clones, some missing. This sample has hundreds of thousands of clones, with around 96% found just once. The sample was naive CD8+ T cells sorted from blood. These receptors were obtained from a woman in her twenties or thirties in good health. Each CDR3 is given with its conserved first and last residue. The D gene is left open where the match is weak.

>-|TRBV28|TRBJ2-4
CASSSPGTLAKNIQYF
TGTGCCAGCAGTTCCCCCGGGACACTAGCCAAAAACATTCAGTACTTC
>-|TRBV27|TRBJ2-7
CASSPLPGPPSYEQYF
TGTGCCAGCAGTCCACTCCCGGGACCGCCCTCCTACGAGCAGTACTTC
>TRBD1|TRBV14|TRBJ1-5
CASSRQGSNQPQHF
TGTGCCAGCAGCCGACAGGGGAGCAATCAGCCCCAGCATTTT
>-|TRBV28|TRBJ2-3
CASMQGIDTQYF
TGTGCCAGCATGCAGGGGATAGATACGCAGTATTTT
>TRBD1|TRBV10-2|TRBJ2-3
CASEKPGQPTDTQYF
TGCGCCAGCGAAAAGCCGGGACAGCCCACAGATACGCAGTATTTT
>-|TRBV7-2|TRBJ1-5
CASSPGAYSNQPQHF
TGTGCCAGCAGCCCCGGGGCGTATAGCAATCAGCCCCAGCATTTT
>-|TRBV5-6|TRBJ1-1
CASSFGGNTEAFF
TGTGCCAGCAGCTTCGGAGGGAACACTGAAGCTTTCTTT
>TRBD2|TRBV15|TRBJ2-3
CATSRDRGLAGVWPDTQYF
TGTGCCACCAGCAGAGATAGGGGACTAGCGGGAGTCTGGCCAGATACGCAGTATTTT
>-|TRBV7-6|TRBJ1-2
CASSSNSGTGSSSGYTF
TGTGCCAGCAGCTCGAACTCCGGGACTGGTTCGTCTAGTGGCTACACCTTC
>TRBD1|TRBV19|TRBJ2-2
CASIMDRGDTGELFF
TGTGCCAGTATTATGGACAGGGGTGACACCGGGGAGCTGTTTTTT
>-|TRBV5-8|TRBJ1-1
CASTPNTEAFF
TGTGCCAGCACGCCGAACACTGAAGCTTTCTTT
>-|TRBV7-9|TRBJ2-7
CASSPLGQGPPYEQYF
TGTGCCAGCAGCCCCCTCGGTCAGGGCCCCCCTTACGAGCAGTACTTC
>-|TRBV5-1|TRBJ1-4
CASSVRRATNEKLFF
TGCGCCAGCAGCGTACGCAGAGCAACTAATGAAAAACTGTTTTTT
>-|TRBV7-9|TRBJ1-1
CASSLVGGTVAFF
TGTGCCAGCAGCTTAGTTGGGGGGACCGTTGCTTTCTTT
>-|TRBV7-9|TRBJ2-7
CASSLGTWQYF
TGTGCCAGCAGCTTAGGCACCTGGCAGTACTTC
>-|TRBV6-1|TRBJ1-1
CASSEGRVFGTEAFF
TGTGCCAGCAGTGAGGGCCGCGTCTTCGGCACTGAAGCTTTCTTT
>TRBD2|TRBV7-8|TRBJ2-7
CASSLFTSGSPEQYF
TGTGCCAGCAGCTTGTTCACCAGCGGGAGCCCCGAGCAGTACTTC
>-|TRBV28|TRBJ2-3
CASSSLSDTQYF
TGTGCCAGCAGTTCTCTTTCAGATACGCAGTATTTT
>-|TRBV7-9|TRBJ2-3
CASSTGTLGVDSTDTQYF
TGTGCCAGCAGCACTGGAACACTAGGGGTGGACAGCACAGATACGCAGTATTTT
>-|TRBV6-5|TRBJ1-1
CASSRGTEAFF
TGTGCCAGCAGCCGAGGCACTGAAGCTTTCTTT
>-|TRBV9|TRBJ1-3
CASSVEREGNTIYF
TGTGCCAGCAGCGTAGAACGGGAAGGAAACACCATATATTTT
>-|TRBV6-1|TRBJ1-5
CASKEGPYSNQPQHF
TGTGCCAGCAAGGAGGGGCCTTATAGCAATCAGCCCCAGCATTTT
>-|TRBV4-1|TRBJ1-1
CASSQDLRETEAFF
TGCGCCAGCAGCCAAGATTTGAGGGAAACTGAAGCTTTCTTT
>TRBD1|TRBV25-1|TRBJ2-3
CASSQGASTDTQYF
TGTGCCAGCTCACAGGGGGCTAGCACAGATACGCAGTATTTT
>TRBD2|TRBV4-1|TRBJ2-5
CASSQDFLGLARQETQYF
TGCGCCAGCAGCCAAGATTTTTTAGGACTAGCGCGCCAAGAGACCCAGTACTTC
>TRBD2|TRBV28|TRBJ2-1
CASSLGLAGAYNEQFF
TGTGCCAGCAGTTTAGGACTAGCGGGAGCCTACAATGAGCAGTTCTTC
>TRBD2|TRBV11-2|TRBJ2-4
CASSTTSGISNIQYF
TGTGCCAGCAGCACGACTAGCGGGATTTCAAACATTCAGTACTTC
>TRBD2|TRBV6-1|TRBJ2-1
CASSERSGIYNEQFF
TGTGCCAGCAGTGAAAGGAGCGGGATTTACAATGAGCAGTTCTTC
>-|TRBV19|TRBJ2-7
CASSIVHSYEQYF
TGTGCCAGTAGTATTGTGCACTCCTACGAGCAGTACTTC
>-|TRBV13|TRBJ2-7
CASSLRGQGAYEQYF
TGTGCCAGCAGCTTACGGGGGCAGGGAGCCTACGAGCAGTACTTC
>TRBD2|TRBV27|TRBJ2-7
CASSSGTSGRNEQYF
TGTGCCAGCAGTTCAGGGACTAGCGGGAGGAATGAGCAGTACTTC
>-|TRBV29-1|TRBJ2-7
CSGGDGTYEQYF
TGCAGCGGTGGGGACGGTACCTACGAGCAGTACTTC
>-|TRBV28|TRBJ2-7
CASSPWVTELALAQYF
TGTGCCAGCAGTCCCTGGGTGACAGAGCTTGCCCTCGCGCAGTACTTC
>-|TRBV6-5|TRBJ2-1
CASSSVGEWNEQFF
TGTGCCAGCAGCAGCGTGGGGGAGTGGAATGAGCAGTTCTTC
>TRBD1|TRBV6-6|TRBJ2-3
CASSYGDRERTDTQYF
TGTGCCAGCAGTTACGGGGACAGGGAAAGGACAGATACGCAGTATTTT
>-|TRBV11-1|TRBJ1-3
CASSSLGDETLGNTIYF
TGTGCCAGCAGCTCGTTGGGGGACGAGACTCTTGGAAACACCATATATTTT
>TRBD2|TRBV27|TRBJ2-5
CASSSSAGEGETQYF
TGTGCCAGCAGTTCGTCAGCGGGAGAGGGGGAGACCCAGTACTTC
>-|TRBV5-4|TRBJ2-7
CASSMTGAAYEQYF
TGTGCCAGCAGCATGACGGGAGCGGCCTACGAGCAGTACTTC
>-|TRBV6-1|TRBJ1-1
CASTPRLNTEAFF
TGTGCCAGCACCCCGCGGCTGAACACTGAAGCTTTCTTT
>TRBD2|TRBV7-9|TRBJ2-3
CASSLPSGYSTDTQYF
TGTGCCAGCAGCTTGCCTAGCGGGTACAGCACAGATACGCAGTATTTT
>-|TRBV6-6|TRBJ2-7
CASSIDGSNSYEQYF
TGTGCCAGCAGTATCGACGGTTCAAACTCCTACGAGCAGTACTTC
>-|TRBV9|TRBJ1-1
CASSPRTGEAFF
TGTGCCAGCAGCCCCCGGACTGGTGAAGCTTTCTTT